The 22 T cell receptor beta chains below come from one sample, sequenced in a study of T cell responses to AZD1222 COVID-19 vaccine (dated by TCRdb to the early 2020s). The method behind the library was the immunoSEQ multiplex PCR assay. Drawn from immuneACCESS, this table holds only the in-frame rearrangements with V and J called that TCRdb kept. Clones are partly lost; checked studies trace under half to an unresolved V gene and leave the rest unexplained. This sample has 150,000 to 200,000 clones in its table, and 85% to 95% of those were observed once. Of the sample, 3.6% is held by the ten largest clones. What the time point label conveys for this sample: about 28 days (+/-7) after the second vaccine dose. Reading the label with the study, this specimen's treatment or condition is: meningococcal conjugate vaccine given as trial control. The source material was peripheral blood, sampled 28 days after the second dose of the MenACWY control vaccine. The receptors derive from an adult who received the MenACWY meningococcal vaccine as a control.

The rearrangement joins TRBV11-3 to TRBJ2-2; the D is unclear. Germline CDR1 reads SGHNT; CDR2 reads YENEEA. The CDR3 is made up of 13 amino acids. With 3 bases removed from V and 3 bases from J, the gap between germline ends came to 5 bases. The CDR3 reads CASSFRDTGELFF. CDR3 bases: TGTGCCAGCAGCTTTAGGGACACCGGGGAGCTGTTTTTT.

The V and J genes are TRBV19 and TRBJ1-5; D may be TRBD1 (6 bases). CDR1 and CDR2 from the germline V gene are LNHDA and SQIVND (reference sequence). The CDR3 has 15 amino acids. V lost 6 bases and J lost 1, with 13 bases in between. CDR3 nucleotides: TGTGCCAGTAGCCGAGGGGGGTACAGCAATCAGCCCCAGCATTTT. It is translated as CASSRGGYSNQPQHF.

As DNA, the CDR3 is TGTGCCAGCAGCCCCCCCGGGACAGGGCTTTACAATGAGCAGTTCTTC. Translation: CASSPPGTGLYNEQFF. The chain links TRBV11-3 to TRBJ2-1, with TRBD1 matching over 9 bases. The V and J ends lost 5 bases and 4 bases, in that order; junction bases with no gene match: 9. CDR1 and CDR2 from the germline V gene are SGHNT and YENEEA. This CDR3 is built from 16 residues.

V is TRBV24-1 and J is TRBJ2-1; 13 nucleotides agree with TRBD2. The V segment lost 3 bases and the J segment 10 bases; nucleotides outside the gene matches: 5. Germline V gene lookup returns CDR1 KGHDR and CDR2 SFDVKD. This CDR3 contains 15 residues. The CDR3 DNA reads TGTGCCACCAGTGATCGGACTAGCGGGAGCTCGGAGCAGTTCTTC. Amino acids: CATSDRTSGSSEQFF.

Points on this clone: The sample contains more than one DNA sequence encoding this CDR3. V usage is TRBV6-6 and J usage is TRBJ1-5; D may be TRBD1 (5 bases). Trimming left V 2 bases short and J 2 bases short, with 7 bases between. CDR1 MNHNY and CDR2 SVGAGI come from the germline V gene (reference sequence). This CDR3 comprises 14 residues. CDR3: CASSYRGGNQPQHF. The CDR3 DNA reads TGTGCCAGCAGTTACAGGGGCGGCAATCAGCCCCAGCATTTT.

This chain uses TRBV9 with TRBJ2-7, with TRBD2 matching over 10 bases. The CDR3 loop spans 13 amino acids. The V gene end was trimmed by 3 bases and the J gene end by 6 bases; junction bases not matched to a gene: 3. Germline V gene sequence: CDR1 SGDLS, CDR2 YYNGEE. CDR3: CASSARTSGEQYF. CDR3 sequence (DNA): TGTGCCAGCAGCGCCCGGACTAGCGGCGAGCAGTACTTC.

The chain carries TRBV29-1 and TRBJ1-5; D possibly corresponds to TRBD1 (5 bases). There are 15 residues in the CDR3. Germline V gene sequence: CDR1 SQVTM, CDR2 ANQGSEA. Trimming stripped 5 bases from V and 2 bases from J, with 16 bases between. The CDR3 protein is CSVSMTVGGNQPQHF. CDR3 coding DNA: TGCAGCGTTTCCATGACCGTAGGGGGCAATCAGCCCCAGCATTTT. The entire variable domain, with the rest obtained from reference TRBV29-1 and TRBJ1-5, is as follows: SAVISQKPSRDICQRGTSLTIQCQVDSQVTMMFWYRQQPGQSLTLIATANQGSEATYESGFVIDKFPISRPNLTFSTLTVSNMSPEDSSIYLCSVSMTVGGNQPQHFGDGTRLSIL.

This chain joins TRBV6-5 and TRBJ1-6; D is unclear. CDR3 length: 13 amino acids. From germline, CDR1 is MNHEY and CDR2 SVGAGI. V dropped 6 bases and J dropped 4 bases, with 7 bases sitting between them. CDR3 bases: TGTGCCAGCAGCTTGGGGTATAATTCACCCCTCCACTTT. This sequence encodes CASSLGYNSPLHF.

The J gene is TRBJ1-1, the V gene TRBV6-2 or TRBV6-3, with D unresolved. Germline lookup yields CDR1 MNHEY and CDR2 SVGEGT. The CDR3 length is 15 residues. Trimming removed 2 bases from V and 5 bases from J, with 15 bases in between. The CDR3 sequence: CASSYLNRASTEAFF. The CDR3 DNA follows: TGTGCCAGCAGTTACCTGAACAGAGCTTCAACTGAAGCTTTCTTT.

This clone was observed a few times. The J gene is TRBJ2-4, the V gene TRBV7-9; no clear D gene. With 2 bases removed from V and 5 bases from J, the gap between germline ends came to 13 bases. Germline CDR1 and CDR2: SEHNR and FQNEAQ (reference sequence). The CDR3 loop spans 15 amino acids. The CDR3 bases are TGTGCCAGCAGCTTACCTGGGTCATCGGAAAACATTCAGTACTTC. Encoded protein: CASSLPGSSENIQYF.

As DNA, the CDR3 is TGTGCCTGGAGTGTAGCCCCTCATGGTCTGCATTTT. Translating it yields CAWSVAPHGLHF. V usage is TRBV30 and J usage is TRBJ1-5; D ambiguous. Germline assignment: CDR1 GTSNPN and CDR2 SVGIG (reference sequence). CDR3 length equals 12 residues. V was cut by 0 bases and J by 15 bases, with 15 bases left in between.

This rearrangement joins TRBV9 to TRBJ2-3; no clear D gene. V lost 3 bases and J lost 6, with 2 bases in between. The CDR3 totals 10 residues. Germline V CDR1 and CDR2: SGDLS, YYNGEE. CDR3 bases: TGTGCCAGCAGCGGGGATACGCAGTATTTT. This translates into CASSGDTQYF.

This sequence joins TRBV28 and TRBJ1-2, with a possible D match to TRBD1 (5 bases). The CDR3 consists of 14 residues. The V end lost 1 base, the J end lost 8 bases, and 14 bases lay between the germline ends. The germline CDR1 and CDR2 sequences are MDHEN and SYDVKM. DNA of the CDR3: TGTGCCAGCAGTTTATCCCCCGGCAGGGACGGCTACACCTTC. Protein sequence: CASSLSPGRDGYTF.

This clone appeared a single time. The chain has TRBV25-1 and TRBJ1-2; 8 bases agree with TRBD1. CDR3 length: 13 residues. Germline V gene lookup returns CDR1 MGHDK and CDR2 SYGVNS. J was trimmed by 3 bases and V by 8 bases; bases with no gene match: 5. The CDR3 is CASRLDRDYGYTF. The CDR3 DNA reads as TGTGCCAGCCGACTGGACAGGGACTATGGCTACACCTTC.

The chain recombines TRBV10-3 with TRBJ1-1, with TRBD1 matching 9 bases. CDR1 is ENHRY, CDR2 SYGVKD, per germline. V trimming: 4 bases; J trimming: 2 bases; junction bases outside the gene matches: 8. This CDR3 spans 16 amino acids. The CDR3 DNA reads as TGTGCCATCAGTGGCCCCCGGGACAGGGCCAACACTGAAGCTTTCTTT. This translates into CAISGPRDRANTEAFF.

The V and J genes are TRBV5-1 and TRBJ2-2; 8 nucleotides line up with TRBD2. The CDR3 is made up of 15 amino acids. The ends lost 2 bases at V and 6 bases at J; junction bases unmatched: 6. Germline-derived CDR1 and CDR2 are SGHRS and YFSETQ. CDR3 DNA: TGCGCCAGCAGCTTCAGCGGGAGCGAGGCCGGGGAGCTGTTTTTT. Translating it yields CASSFSGSEAGELFF.

The chain uses TRBV3-1 (or the pseudogene TRBV3-2) and TRBJ1-3; TRBD1 is a possible D gene (6 bases). The CDR3 contains 15 residues. The germline CDR1 and CDR2 sequences are LGHDT and YNNKEL (reference sequence). With 4 bases removed from V and 5 bases from J, the gap between germline ends came to 15 bases. The CDR3 DNA is TGTGCCAGCAGCCCGCGGGACACTCTCCGAAACACCATATATTTT. Translated: CASSPRDTLRNTIYF.

This clone was seen just once. This chain links TRBV27 with TRBJ2-7; D may be TRBD1 or TRBD2 (6 bases each). V was shortened by 8 bases and J by 2 bases, with 22 bases between the two germline ends. The CDR3 length is 16 residues. Germline assignment: CDR1 MNHEY and CDR2 SMNVEV (reference sequence). The CDR3 DNA is TGTGCCAGCTCCTCCCCCTTCCTCGGGGGCACCTACGAGCAGTACTTC. Translating gives CASSSPFLGGTYEQYF.

CDR3 protein: CASSLVGLTYGYTF. The CDR3 DNA reads as TGTGCCAGCAGCTTGGTAGGCCTGACTTATGGCTACACCTTC. The rearrangement uses TRBV5-8 and TRBJ1-2; D gene unclear. The germline V gene encodes CDR1 SGHTS and CDR2 YDEGEE. This CDR3 is built from 14 residues. V dropped 0 bases and J dropped 5 bases, with 11 bases sitting between them.

The chain carries TRBV27 and TRBJ1-2; no clear D gene. Trimming removed 3 bases from V and 2 bases from J, with 1 base in between. CDR3 size: 11 residues. Germline CDR1 is MNHEY and CDR2 is SMNVEV (reference sequence). The CDR3 region has the DNA TGTGCCAGCAGTTTGAACTATGGCTACACCTTC. Translating it yields CASSLNYGYTF.

The rearrangement uses TRBV15 and TRBJ1-3, with 8 bases matching TRBD1. Germline CDR1 LNHNV, CDR2 YYDKDF (reference sequence). The CDR3 sequence is 17 residues long. Trimming removed 8 bases from V and 1 base from J; junction bases left unmatched: 13. This CDR3 is CATGSSGTGLSGNTIYF. CDR3 bases: TGTGCCACCGGCTCCTCCGGGACAGGCTTATCTGGAAACACCATATATTTT.

The chain uses TRBV6-5 and TRBJ2-2; tentative D call: TRBD2 (5 bases). Germline V gives CDR1 MNHEY, CDR2 SVGAGI. V lost 0 bases, J lost 3 bases, and 8 bases lay in between. The CDR3 runs to 15 residues. CDR3 loop: CASSYSPGYTGELFF. CDR3 DNA sequence: TGTGCCAGCAGTTACTCACCGGGGTACACCGGGGAGCTGTTTTTT.